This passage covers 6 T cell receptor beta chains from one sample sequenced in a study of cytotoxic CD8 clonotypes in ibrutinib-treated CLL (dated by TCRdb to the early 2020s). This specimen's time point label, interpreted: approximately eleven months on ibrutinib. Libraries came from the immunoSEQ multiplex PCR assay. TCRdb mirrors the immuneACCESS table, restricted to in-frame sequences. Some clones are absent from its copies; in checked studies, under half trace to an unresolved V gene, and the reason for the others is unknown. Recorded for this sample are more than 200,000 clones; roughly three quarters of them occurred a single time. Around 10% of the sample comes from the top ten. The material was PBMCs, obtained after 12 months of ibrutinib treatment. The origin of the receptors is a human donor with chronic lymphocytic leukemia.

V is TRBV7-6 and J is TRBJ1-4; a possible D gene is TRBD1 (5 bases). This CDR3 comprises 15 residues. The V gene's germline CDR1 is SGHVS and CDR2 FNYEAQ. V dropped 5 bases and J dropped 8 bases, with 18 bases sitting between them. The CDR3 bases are TGTGCCAGCAGCCCGCGGGGCGGCTACGGCGAAAAACTGTTTTTT. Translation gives CASSPRGGYGEKLFF.

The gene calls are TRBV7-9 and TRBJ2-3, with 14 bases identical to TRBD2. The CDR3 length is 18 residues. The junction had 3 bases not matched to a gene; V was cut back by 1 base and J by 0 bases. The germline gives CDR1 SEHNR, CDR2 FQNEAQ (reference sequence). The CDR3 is CASSLEGLAGASTDTQYF. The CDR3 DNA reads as TGTGCCAGCAGCTTAGAGGGACTAGCGGGGGCTAGCACAGATACGCAGTATTTT.

The CDR3 DNA sequence: TGTGCCAGCAGCTACGACCGACAGGACTATGGCTACACCTTC. Protein: CASSYDRQDYGYTF. The chain has TRBV27 and TRBJ1-2; D may be TRBD1 (6 bases). Trimming removed 6 bases from V and 3 bases from J, with 14 bases in between. This CDR3 has 14 residues. CDR1 is MNHEY and CDR2 is SMNVEV in the germline V gene (reference sequence).

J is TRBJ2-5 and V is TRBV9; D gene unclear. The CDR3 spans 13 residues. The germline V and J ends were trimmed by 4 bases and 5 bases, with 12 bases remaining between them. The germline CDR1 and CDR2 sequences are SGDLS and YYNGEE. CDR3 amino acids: CASSRFPGETQYF. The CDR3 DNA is TGTGCCAGCAGCCGCTTTCCCGGGGAGACCCAGTACTTC.

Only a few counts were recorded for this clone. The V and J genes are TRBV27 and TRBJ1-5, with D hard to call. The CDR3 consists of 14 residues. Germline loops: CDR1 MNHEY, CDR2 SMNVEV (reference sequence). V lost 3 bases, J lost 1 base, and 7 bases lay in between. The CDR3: CASSFRRSNQPQHF. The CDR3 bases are TGTGCCAGCAGTTTTCGGCGGAGCAATCAGCCCCAGCATTTT.

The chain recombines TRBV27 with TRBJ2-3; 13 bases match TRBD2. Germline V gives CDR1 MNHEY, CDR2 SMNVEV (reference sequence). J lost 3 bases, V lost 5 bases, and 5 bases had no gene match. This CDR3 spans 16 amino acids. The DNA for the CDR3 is TGTGCCAGCAGTATCACTAGCGGGGGGGCTACAGATACGCAGTATTTT. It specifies CASSITSGGATDTQYF.